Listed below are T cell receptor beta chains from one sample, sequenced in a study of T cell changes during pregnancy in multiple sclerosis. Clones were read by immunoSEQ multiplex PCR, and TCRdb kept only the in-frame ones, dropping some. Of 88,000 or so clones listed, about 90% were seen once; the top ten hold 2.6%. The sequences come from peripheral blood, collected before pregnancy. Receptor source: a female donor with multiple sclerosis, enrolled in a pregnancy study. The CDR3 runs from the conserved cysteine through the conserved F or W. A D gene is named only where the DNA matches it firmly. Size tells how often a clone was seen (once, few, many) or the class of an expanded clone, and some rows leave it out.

CDR3: CASSGLAGGSETQYF; DNA: TGTGCCAGCAGCGGACTAGCGGGAGGGTCGGAGACCCAGTACTTC; V: TRBV5-4; D: TRBD2; size: -; J: TRBJ2-5
CDR3: CASSPPTGANTIYF; DNA: TGTGCCAGCTCCCCACCGACAGGGGCAAACACCATATATTTT; V: TRBV6-6; D: TRBD1; size: -; J: TRBJ1-3
CDR3: CASSPPPSGGPRETQYF; DNA: TGTGCCAGCAGCCCTCCACCTAGCGGAGGCCCGAGGGAGACCCAGTACTTC; V: TRBV7-9; D: TRBD2; size: -; J: TRBJ2-5
CDR3: CAWSGLAAFKIQFF; DNA: TGTGCCTGGAGTGGGTTAGCGGCTTTTAAGATTCAGTTCTTC; V: TRBV30; D: -; size: -; J: TRBJ2-1
CDR3: CASTLLTSGVSYNEQFF; DNA: TGCGCCAGCACTCTACTGACTAGCGGGGTTTCCTACAATGAGCAGTTCTTC; V: TRBV10-2; D: TRBD2; size: once; J: TRBJ2-1
CDR3: CATSLSGRYEQYF; DNA: TGTGCCACCAGTCTTAGCGGGAGGTACGAGCAGTACTTC; V: TRBV15; D: TRBD2; size: once; J: TRBJ2-7
CDR3: CASSLSTGSQGSTDTQYF; DNA: TGTGCCAGCAGTTTATCAACCGGGTCACAGGGGAGCACAGATACGCAGTATTTT; V: TRBV27; D: TRBD1; size: -; J: TRBJ2-3
CDR3: CASSPPRGAREQYF; DNA: TGTGCCAGCTCACCACCGCGGGGGGCTCGCGAGCAGTACTTC; V: TRBV18; D: TRBD2; size: -; J: TRBJ2-7
CDR3: CASSHWGPGELFF; DNA: TGTGCCAGCAGCCATTGGGGGCCCGGGGAGCTGTTTTTT; V: TRBV6-5; D: -; size: -; J: TRBJ2-2
CDR3: CASRKGGASNEKLFF; DNA: TGTGCCAGTAGGAAAGGGGGCGCATCTAATGAAAAACTGTTTTTT; V: TRBV19; D: TRBD1; size: -; J: TRBJ1-4
CDR3: CASRSLAGGREQFF; DNA: TGTGCCAGCAGATCCCTAGCGGGAGGTCGTGAGCAGTTCTTC; V: TRBV11-2; D: TRBD2; size: -; J: TRBJ2-1
CDR3: CASESRQVSGNTIYF; DNA: TGTGCCAGCGAGTCCCGACAGGTCTCTGGAAACACCATATATTTT; V: TRBV6-5; D: -; size: -; J: TRBJ1-3
CDR3: CASSLAGQGRIGIGELFF; DNA: TGTGCCAGCAGCTTAGCGGGACAGGGGAGGATCGGGATCGGGGAGCTGTTTTTT; V: TRBV7-8; D: TRBD1; size: -; J: TRBJ2-2
CDR3: CASSLVGTREQYF; DNA: TGTGCCAGCAGCCTTGTCGGGACTAGAGAGCAGTATTTT; V: TRBV5-5; D: TRBD2; size: -; J: TRBJ2-3
CDR3: CASSETGDEQYF; DNA: TGTGCCAGCAGTGAAACAGGTGACGAGCAGTACTTC; V: TRBV6-1; D: -; size: -; J: TRBJ2-7
CDR3: CASSPGQLEAFF; DNA: TGTGCCAGCAGCCCAGGGCAGCTTGAAGCTTTCTTT; V: TRBV7-9; D: -; size: few; J: TRBJ1-1
CDR3: CASSLSDRGSDTQYF; DNA: TGTGCCAGCAGTCTTAGCGACAGGGGTTCAGATACGCAGTATTTT; V: TRBV6-6; D: TRBD1; size: -; J: TRBJ2-3
CDR3: CAWSVVRTSGSWGDTQYF; DNA: TGTGCCTGGAGTGTCGTAAGGACTAGCGGGTCCTGGGGGGATACGCAGTATTTT; V: TRBV30; D: TRBD2; size: -; J: TRBJ2-3
CDR3: CASSLLTGPVGNEQFF; DNA: TGTGCCAGCAGCTTGCTCACAGGGCCGGTGGGCAATGAGCAGTTCTTC; V: TRBV7-6; D: -; size: once; J: TRBJ2-1
CDR3: CAVSPGLATGELFF; DNA: TGTGCCGTCTCCCCGGGACTAGCAACCGGGGAGCTGTTTTTT; V: TRBV13; D: TRBD2; size: few; J: TRBJ2-2
CDR3: CASSPKSGPGNEQFF; DNA: TGCGCCAGCAGCCCTAAGAGCGGTCCGGGGAATGAGCAGTTCTTC; V: TRBV5-1; D: -; size: -; J: TRBJ2-1